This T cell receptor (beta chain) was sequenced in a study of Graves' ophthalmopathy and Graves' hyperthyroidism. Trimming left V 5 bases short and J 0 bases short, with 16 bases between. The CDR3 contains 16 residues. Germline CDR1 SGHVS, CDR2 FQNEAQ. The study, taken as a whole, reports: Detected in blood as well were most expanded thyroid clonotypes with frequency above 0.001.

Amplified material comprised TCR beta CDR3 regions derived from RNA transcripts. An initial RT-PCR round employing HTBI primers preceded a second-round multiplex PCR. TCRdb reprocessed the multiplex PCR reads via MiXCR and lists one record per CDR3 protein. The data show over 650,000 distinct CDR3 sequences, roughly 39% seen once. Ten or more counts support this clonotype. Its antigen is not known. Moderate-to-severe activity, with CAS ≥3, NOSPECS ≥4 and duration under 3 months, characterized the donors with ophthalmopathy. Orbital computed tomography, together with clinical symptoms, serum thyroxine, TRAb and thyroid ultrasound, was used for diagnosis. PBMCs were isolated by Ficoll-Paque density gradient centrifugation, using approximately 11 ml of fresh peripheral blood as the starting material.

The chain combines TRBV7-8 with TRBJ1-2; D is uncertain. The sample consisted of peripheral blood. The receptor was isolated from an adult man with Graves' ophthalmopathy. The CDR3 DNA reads TGTGCCAGCAGCGAATCGGGGTTTTTCGCTAACTATGGCTACACCTTC. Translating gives CASSESGFFANYGYTF.